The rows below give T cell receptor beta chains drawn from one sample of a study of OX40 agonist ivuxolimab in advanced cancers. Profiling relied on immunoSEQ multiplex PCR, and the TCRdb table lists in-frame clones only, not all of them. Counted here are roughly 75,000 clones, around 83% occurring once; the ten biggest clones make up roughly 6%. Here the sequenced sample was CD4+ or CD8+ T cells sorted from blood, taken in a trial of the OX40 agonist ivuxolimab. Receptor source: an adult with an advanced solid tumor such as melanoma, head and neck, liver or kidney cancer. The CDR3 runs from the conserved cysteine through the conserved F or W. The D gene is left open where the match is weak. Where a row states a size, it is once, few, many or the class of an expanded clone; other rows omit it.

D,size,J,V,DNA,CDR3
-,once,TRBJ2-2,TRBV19,TGTGCCAGTAGTGTCTCCGGGACGTCCCACCGGGAGCTGTTTTTT,CASSVSGTSHRELFF
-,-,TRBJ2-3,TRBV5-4,TGTGCCAGCAGCTTTAGGAACAGACCCACAGATACGCAGTATTTT,CASSFRNRPTDTQYF
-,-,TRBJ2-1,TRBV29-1,TGCAGCGTTGAAAGCGGTGAGAGCTCCTACAATGAGCAGTTCTTC,CSVESGESSYNEQFF
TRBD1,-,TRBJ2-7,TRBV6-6,TGTGCCAGCAGGCTAACGGGACAGGGGAAAAGCGAGCAGTACTTC,CASRLTGQGKSEQYF
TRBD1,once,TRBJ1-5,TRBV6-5,TGTGCCAGCGGACAGGACAGCAATCAGCCCCAGCATTTT,CASGQDSNQPQHF
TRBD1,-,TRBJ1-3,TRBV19,TGTGCCAGTACCCTGACAGGGGCTGGAAACACCATATATTTT,CASTLTGAGNTIYF
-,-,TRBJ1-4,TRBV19,TGTGCCAGTAAACCCGGGGGAGAAAAACTGTTTTTT,CASKPGGEKLFF
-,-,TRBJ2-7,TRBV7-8,TGTGCCAGCAACTTACCCGGGGCATGGAACGAGCAGTACTTC,CASNLPGAWNEQYF
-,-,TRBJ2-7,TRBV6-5,TGTGCCAGCAGTCAGGGCTGGCAGCCCAGCGAGCAGTACTTC,CASSQGWQPSEQYF
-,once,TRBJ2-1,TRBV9,TGTGCCAGCAGCTTGAGGGAAAATGAGCAGTTCTTC,CASSLRENEQFF
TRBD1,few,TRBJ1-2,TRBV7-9,TGTGCCAGCAGCTTAGGAAAGGGACAGGGGGGGACTGGCTACACCTTC,CASSLGKGQGGTGYTF
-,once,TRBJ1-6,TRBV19,TGTGCCAGTAGGATGAGCTCCTATAATTCACCCCTCCACTTT,CASRMSSYNSPLHF
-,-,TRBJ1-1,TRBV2,TGTGCCAGCAGGGAGCGTTACACTGAAGCTTTCTTT,CASRERYTEAFF
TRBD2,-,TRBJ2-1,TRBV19,TGTGCCAGTAGTATCTTCAGCGGGGGTTACAATGAGCAGTTCTTC,CASSIFSGGYNEQFF
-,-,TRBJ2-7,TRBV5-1,TGCGCCAGCAGCTTGGGTGGTAGGGAAGCAGACGAGCAGTACTTC,CASSLGGREADEQYF
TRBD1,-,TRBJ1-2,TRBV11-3,TGTGCCAGCAGCCGAAGGGACAGCGATGGCTACACCTTC,CASSRRDSDGYTF
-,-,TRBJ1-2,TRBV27,TGTGCCAGCCCTCCCCCGGGAGGCTACACCTTC,CASPPPGGYTF
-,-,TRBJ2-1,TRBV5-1,TGCGCCACCGCGTTTGGGTCGAGCTCCTACAATGAGCAGTTCTTC,CATAFGSSSYNEQFF
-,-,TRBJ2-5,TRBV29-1,TGCAGCGTGGGAGACAGGCTTAAAGAGACCCAGTACTTC,CSVGDRLKETQYF
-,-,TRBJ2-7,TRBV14,TGTGCCAGCAGCCCCTCCCCGAAGCGGGTCTCGGGGGAGCAGTACTTC,CASSPSPKRVSGEQYF
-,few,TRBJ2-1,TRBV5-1,TGCGCCAGCAGCTTGGATCTAGTAAGCTCCTACAATGAGCAGTTCTTC,CASSLDLVSSYNEQFF
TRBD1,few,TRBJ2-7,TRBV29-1,TGCAGCGGGGGGGCAGGGGGCCCCTACGAGCAGTACTTC,CSGGAGGPYEQYF
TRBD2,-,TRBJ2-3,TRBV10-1,TGCGCCAGCAGTGAGTCAACTAGCGGGGGGGCCACAGATACGCAGTATTTT,CASSESTSGGATDTQYF
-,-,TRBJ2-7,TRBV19,TGTGCCAGTAGTATTAGGGCAGGCTACGAGCAGTACTTC,CASSIRAGYEQYF
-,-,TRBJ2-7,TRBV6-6,TGTGCCAGCAGTTACTCACAGGTAACCTACGAGCAGTACTTC,CASSYSQVTYEQYF
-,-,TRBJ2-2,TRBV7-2,TGTGCCAGCAGCTTTTCTTCCGGGTCGCCCGGGGAGCTGTTTTTT,CASSFSSGSPGELFF
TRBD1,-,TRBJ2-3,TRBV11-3,TGTGCCAGCAGCCCGCAGGGGGCTTTAGATACGCAGTATTTT,CASSPQGALDTQYF
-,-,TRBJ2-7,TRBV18,TGTGCCAGCTCACCAAGTCAGGGCCACGAGCAGTACTTC,CASSPSQGHEQYF
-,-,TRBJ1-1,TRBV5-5,TGTGCCAGCAGCTTATCGACAGACCAGAACACTGAAGCTTTCTTT,CASSLSTDQNTEAFF
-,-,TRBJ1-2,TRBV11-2,TGTGCCAGCAGCTTTAGATATGGCTACACCTTC,CASSFRYGYTF
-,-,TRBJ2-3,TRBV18,TGTGCCAGCTCACCATTCAAGACCACAGATACGCAGTATTTT,CASSPFKTTDTQYF
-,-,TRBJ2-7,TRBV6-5,TGTGCCAGCAGTTACTCCTTGACAGAGTCCTACGAGCAGTACTTC,CASSYSLTESYEQYF
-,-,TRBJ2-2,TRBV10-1,TGCGCCAGCAGGAGTGGGGGTACCGGGGAGCTGTTTTTT,CASRSGGTGELFF
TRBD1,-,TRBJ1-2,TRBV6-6,TGTGCCAGCAGTTCCCGACAGGGAGGTACATTACATGGCTACACCTTC,CASSSRQGGTLHGYTF
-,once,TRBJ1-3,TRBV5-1,TGCGCCAGCAGCTTGGACGGGGCTGGAAACACCATATATTTT,CASSLDGAGNTIYF
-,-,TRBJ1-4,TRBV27,TGTGCCAGCAGTATGACAGTTCGTGAGGAAAAACTGTTTTTT,CASSMTVREEKLFF
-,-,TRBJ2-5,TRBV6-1,TGTGCCAGCAATTACGCAGAGACCCAGTACTTC,CASNYAETQYF
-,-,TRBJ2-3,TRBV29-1,TGCAGCTCTGACGCACCGTACACAGATACGCAGTATTTT,CSSDAPYTDTQYF
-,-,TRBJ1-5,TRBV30,TGTGCCTGGAGTAGGACAGCCGAATTATATAGCAATCAGCCCCAGCATTTT,CAWSRTAELYSNQPQHF
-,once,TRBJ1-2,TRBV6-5,TGTGCCAGCAGATTCAGGGCCTTGGCCCCCTATGGCTACACCTTC,CASRFRALAPYGYTF
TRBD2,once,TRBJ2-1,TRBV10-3,TGTGCCATCAGTGAGTCCCCATCTAGCGGCACCAAACTTGAGCAGTTCTTC,CAISESPSSGTKLEQFF
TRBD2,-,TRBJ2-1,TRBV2,TGTGCCAGCAGTGTGGAAGCGGGAGGTCATGAGCAGTTCTTC,CASSVEAGGHEQFF
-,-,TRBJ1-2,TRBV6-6,TGTGCCAGCAGTTACTCAGGTTACTATGGCTACACCTTC,CASSYSGYYGYTF